This T cell receptor beta chain was documented in a study of cytomegalovirus exposure and HLA in healthy donors. Study summary: Inside one of the first data releases sat around 80 million unique TCRs taken from HLA-typed donors. Findings and caveats of the study: Confirmation in vitro established that a few CMV-associated chains were specific for CMV antigens.

60 Vbeta and 13 Jbeta primers were used in PCR. Profiled with immunoSEQ multiplex PCR; TCRdb holds only in-frame clones, not every one. The sample yields 35,000 to 50,000 clones, 60% to 70% seen once. Regarding this clone: Its matching antigen is unknown.

The V gene's germline CDR1 is SGHDN and CDR2 FVKESK. V was clipped by 5 bases and J by 7 bases, with 17 bases between them. The CDR3 runs 14 residues. Sequenced sample: PBMCs. This chain joins TRBV14 and TRBJ1-1; TRBD1 is a possible D gene (6 bases). The sequence derives from a man aged 55 to 69 in good health and CMV-seropositive. CDR3 loop: CASSDWNPGVEAFF. In DNA form, the CDR3 reads TGTGCCAGCAGCGACTGGAATCCAGGGGTTGAAGCTTTCTTT.